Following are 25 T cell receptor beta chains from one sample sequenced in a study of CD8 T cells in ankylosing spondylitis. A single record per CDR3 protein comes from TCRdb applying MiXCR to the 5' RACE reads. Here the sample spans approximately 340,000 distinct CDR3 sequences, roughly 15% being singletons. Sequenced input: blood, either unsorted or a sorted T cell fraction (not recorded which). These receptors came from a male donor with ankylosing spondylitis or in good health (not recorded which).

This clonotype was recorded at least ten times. The CDR3 DNA is TGCAGTGCTAGAGGCGGGAGGGGGTACAATGAGCAGTTCTTC. The encoded protein is CSARGGRGYNEQFF. The genes are TRBV20-1 and TRBJ2-1; 9 positions agree with TRBD2. V was pared by 1 base and J by 4 bases, with 2 bases of the junction left unmatched. The length of the CDR3 is 14 residues. Germline CDR1 is DFQATT and CDR2 is SNEGSKA (reference sequence).

DNA for the CDR3: TGTGCCAGCAGTTTTAACCCGGAGGAGACCCAGTACTTC. This sequence encodes CASSFNPEETQYF. The chain couples TRBV12-3 or TRBV12-4 to TRBJ2-5, with D unclear. CDR3 length equals 13 residues. Trimming left V 3 bases short and J 5 bases short, with 10 bases between.

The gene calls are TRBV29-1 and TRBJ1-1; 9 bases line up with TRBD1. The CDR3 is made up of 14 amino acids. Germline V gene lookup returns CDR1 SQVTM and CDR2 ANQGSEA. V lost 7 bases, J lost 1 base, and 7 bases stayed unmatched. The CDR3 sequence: CSADRGQGNTEAFF. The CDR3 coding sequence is TGCAGCGCCGATAGGGGACAGGGGAACACTGAAGCTTTCTTT.

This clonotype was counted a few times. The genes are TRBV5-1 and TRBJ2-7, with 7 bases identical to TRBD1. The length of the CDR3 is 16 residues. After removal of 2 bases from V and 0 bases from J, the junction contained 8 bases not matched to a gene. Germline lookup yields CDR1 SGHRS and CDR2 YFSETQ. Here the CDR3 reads CASSFLKTGSSYEQYF. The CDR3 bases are TGCGCCAGCAGCTTCCTTAAGACAGGGAGCTCCTACGAGCAGTACTTC.

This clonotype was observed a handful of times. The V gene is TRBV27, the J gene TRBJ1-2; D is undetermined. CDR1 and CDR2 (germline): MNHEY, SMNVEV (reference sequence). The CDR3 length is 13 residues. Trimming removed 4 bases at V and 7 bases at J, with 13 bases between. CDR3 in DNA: TGTGCCAGCAGTTCCAACCCCAGCGGTGGCTACACCTTC. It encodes CASSSNPSGGYTF.

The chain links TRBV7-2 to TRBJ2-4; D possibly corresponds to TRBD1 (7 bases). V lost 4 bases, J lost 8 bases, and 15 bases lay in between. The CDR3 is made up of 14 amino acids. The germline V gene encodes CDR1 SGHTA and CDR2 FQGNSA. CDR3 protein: CASSSHDREDIQYF. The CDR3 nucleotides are TGTGCCAGCAGCTCGCATGACAGGGAGGACATTCAGTACTTC.

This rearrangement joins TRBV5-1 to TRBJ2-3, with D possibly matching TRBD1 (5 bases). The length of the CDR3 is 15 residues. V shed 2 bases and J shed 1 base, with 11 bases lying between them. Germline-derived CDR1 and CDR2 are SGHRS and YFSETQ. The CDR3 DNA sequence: TGCGCCAGCAGCTTACCGACAGTGGGCACAGATACGCAGTATTTT. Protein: CASSLPTVGTDTQYF.

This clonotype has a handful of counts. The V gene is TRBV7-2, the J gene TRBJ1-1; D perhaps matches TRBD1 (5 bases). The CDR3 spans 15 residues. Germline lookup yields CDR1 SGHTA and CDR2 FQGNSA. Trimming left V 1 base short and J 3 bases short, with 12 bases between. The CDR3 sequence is CASSLEPTGDTEAFF. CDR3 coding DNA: TGTGCCAGCAGCTTAGAGCCAACGGGGGACACTGAAGCTTTCTTT.

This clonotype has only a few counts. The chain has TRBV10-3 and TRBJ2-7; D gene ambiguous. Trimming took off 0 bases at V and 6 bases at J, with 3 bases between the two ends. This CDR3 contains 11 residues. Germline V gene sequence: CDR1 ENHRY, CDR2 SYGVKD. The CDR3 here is CAISESSEQYF. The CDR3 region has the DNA TGTGCCATCAGTGAGTCGTCCGAGCAGTACTTC.

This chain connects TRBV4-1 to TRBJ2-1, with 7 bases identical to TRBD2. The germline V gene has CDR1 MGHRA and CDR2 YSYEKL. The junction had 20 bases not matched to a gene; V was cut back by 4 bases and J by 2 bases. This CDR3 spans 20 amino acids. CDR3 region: CASSPRASGRALVTYNEQFF. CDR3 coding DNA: TGCGCCAGCAGCCCCAGGGCTAGTGGGAGGGCCCTCGTTACCTACAATGAGCAGTTCTTC.

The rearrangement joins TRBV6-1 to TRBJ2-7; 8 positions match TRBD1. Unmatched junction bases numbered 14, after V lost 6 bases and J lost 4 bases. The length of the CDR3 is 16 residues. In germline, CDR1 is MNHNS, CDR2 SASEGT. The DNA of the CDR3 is TGTGCCAGCAGCCGCGGAAGGACAGGGAAAGGATACGAGCAGTACTTC. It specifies CASSRGRTGKGYEQYF.

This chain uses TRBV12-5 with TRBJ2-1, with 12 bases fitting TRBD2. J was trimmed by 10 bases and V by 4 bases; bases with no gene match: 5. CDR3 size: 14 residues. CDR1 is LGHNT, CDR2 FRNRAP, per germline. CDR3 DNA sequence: TGTGCTAGTGGTTCTAGCGGGGGGGCGAGAGAGCAGTTCTTC. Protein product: CASGSSGGAREQFF. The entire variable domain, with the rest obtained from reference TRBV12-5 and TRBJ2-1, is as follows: DARVTQTPRHKVTEMGQEVTMRCQPILGHNTVFWYRQTMMQGLELLAYFRNRAPLDDSGMPKDRFSAEMPDATLATLKIQPSEPRDSAVYFCASGSSGGAREQFFGPGTRLTVL.

CDR3 sequence reads: CASSLQRTSGGTQYF. CDR3 nucleotide sequence: TGTGCCAGCAGCCTCCAACGGACTAGCGGGGGAACGCAGTATTTT. The J gene is TRBJ2-3, the V gene TRBV3-1; TRBD2 agrees at 13 bases. Trimming cost V 4 bases and J 9 bases; bases outside gene matches: 7. The CDR3 spans 15 residues. Germline V gives CDR1 LGHDT, CDR2 YNNKEL (reference sequence).

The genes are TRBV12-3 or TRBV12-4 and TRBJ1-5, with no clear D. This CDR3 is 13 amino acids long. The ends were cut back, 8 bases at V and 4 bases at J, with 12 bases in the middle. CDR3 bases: TGTGCCAGCCTTCTAGGAGGAAATCAGCCCCAGCATTTT. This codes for CASLLGGNQPQHF.

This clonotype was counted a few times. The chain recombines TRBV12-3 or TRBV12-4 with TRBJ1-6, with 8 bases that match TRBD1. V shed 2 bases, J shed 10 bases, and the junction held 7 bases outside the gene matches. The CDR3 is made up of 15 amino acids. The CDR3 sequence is CASSLKDRVTSPLHF. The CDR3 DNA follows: TGTGCCAGCAGTTTAAAGGACAGGGTAACCTCACCCCTCCACTTT.

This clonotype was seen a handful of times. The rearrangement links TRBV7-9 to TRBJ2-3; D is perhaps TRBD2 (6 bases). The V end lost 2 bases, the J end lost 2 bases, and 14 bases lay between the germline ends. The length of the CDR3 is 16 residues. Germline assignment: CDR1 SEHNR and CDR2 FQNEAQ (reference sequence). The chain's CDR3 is CASSLSLAESTDTQYF. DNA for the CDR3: TGTGCCAGCAGCTTAAGCTTAGCGGAGTCCACAGATACGCAGTATTTT. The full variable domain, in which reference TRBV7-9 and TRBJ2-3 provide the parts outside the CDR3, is DTGVSQNPRHKITKRGQNVTFRCDPISEHNRLYWYRQTLGQGPEFLTYFQNEAQLEKSRLLSDRFSAERPKGSFSTLEIQRTEQGDSAMYLCASSLSLAESTDTQYFGPGTRLTVL.

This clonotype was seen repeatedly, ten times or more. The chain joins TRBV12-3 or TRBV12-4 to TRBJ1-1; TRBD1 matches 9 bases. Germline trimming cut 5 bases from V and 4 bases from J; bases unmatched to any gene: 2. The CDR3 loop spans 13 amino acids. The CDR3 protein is CASSTGGGTEAFF. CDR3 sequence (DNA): TGTGCCAGCAGTACAGGGGGCGGCACTGAAGCTTTCTTT.

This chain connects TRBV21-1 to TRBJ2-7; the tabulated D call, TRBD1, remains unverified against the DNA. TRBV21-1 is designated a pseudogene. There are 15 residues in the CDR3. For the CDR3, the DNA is TGTGCCAGCAGCCGAAAGGTGAACAGGGGTTACGAGCAGTACTTC. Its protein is CASSRKVNRGYEQYF.

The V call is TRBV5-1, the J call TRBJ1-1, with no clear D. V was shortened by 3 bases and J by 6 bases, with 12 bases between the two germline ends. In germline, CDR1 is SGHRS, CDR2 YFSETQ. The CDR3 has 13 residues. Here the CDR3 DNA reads TGCGCCAGCAGCTCAAAAGCTAAGGCTGAAGCTTTCTTT. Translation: CASSSKAKAEAFF.

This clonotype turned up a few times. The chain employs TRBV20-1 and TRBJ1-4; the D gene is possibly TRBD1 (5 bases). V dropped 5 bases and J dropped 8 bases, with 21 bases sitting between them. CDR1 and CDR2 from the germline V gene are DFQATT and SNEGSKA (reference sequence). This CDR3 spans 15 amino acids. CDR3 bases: TGCAGTGCTCGTATACCCGGGACCGGTCGGGAAAAACTGTTTTTT. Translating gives CSARIPGTGREKLFF.

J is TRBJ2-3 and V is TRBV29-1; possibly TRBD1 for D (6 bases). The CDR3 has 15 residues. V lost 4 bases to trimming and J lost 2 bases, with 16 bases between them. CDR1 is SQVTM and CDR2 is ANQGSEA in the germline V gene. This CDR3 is CSVVTDRRTTDTQYF. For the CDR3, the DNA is TGCAGCGTTGTAACGGACAGAAGAACCACAGATACGCAGTATTTT.

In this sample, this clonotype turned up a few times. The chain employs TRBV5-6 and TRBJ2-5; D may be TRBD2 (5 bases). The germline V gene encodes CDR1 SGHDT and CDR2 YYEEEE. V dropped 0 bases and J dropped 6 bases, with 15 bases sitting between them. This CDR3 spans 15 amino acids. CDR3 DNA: TGTGCCAGCAGCTTGGATCCGGGGATTGGAAAGACCCAGTACTTC. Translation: CASSLDPGIGKTQYF.

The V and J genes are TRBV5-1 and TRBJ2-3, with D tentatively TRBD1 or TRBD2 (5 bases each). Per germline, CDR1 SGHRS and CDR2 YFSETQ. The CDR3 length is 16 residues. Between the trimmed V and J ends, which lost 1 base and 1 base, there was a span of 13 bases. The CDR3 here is CASSLSRGEGTDTQYF. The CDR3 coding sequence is TGCGCCAGCAGCTTGAGTAGGGGAGAGGGCACAGATACGCAGTATTTT.

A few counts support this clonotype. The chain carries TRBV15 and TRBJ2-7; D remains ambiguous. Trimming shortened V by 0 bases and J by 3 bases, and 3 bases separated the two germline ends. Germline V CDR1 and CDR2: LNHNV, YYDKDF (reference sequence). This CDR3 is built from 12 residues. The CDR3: CATSREGYEQYF. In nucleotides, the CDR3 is TGTGCCACCAGCAGAGAGGGCTACGAGCAGTACTTC.

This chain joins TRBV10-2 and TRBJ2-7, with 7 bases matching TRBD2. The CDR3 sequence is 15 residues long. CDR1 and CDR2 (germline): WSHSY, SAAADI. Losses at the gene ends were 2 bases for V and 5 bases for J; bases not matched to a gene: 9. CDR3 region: CASSERWEGGNEQYF. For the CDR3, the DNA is TGCGCCAGCAGTGAGAGGTGGGAGGGAGGCAACGAGCAGTACTTC.